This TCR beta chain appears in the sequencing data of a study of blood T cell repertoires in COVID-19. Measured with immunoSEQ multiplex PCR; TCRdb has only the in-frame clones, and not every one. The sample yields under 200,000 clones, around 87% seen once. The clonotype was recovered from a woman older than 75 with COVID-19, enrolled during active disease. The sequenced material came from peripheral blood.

CDR3 in DNA: TGTGCCAGCAGTCCACTCCGGGACAATCCCTACGAGCAGTACTTC. As protein: CASSPLRDNPYEQYF. J is TRBJ2-7 and V is TRBV6-5, with D tentatively TRBD1 (6 bases). V gave up 5 bases and J gave up 2 bases, with 16 bases separating them. The CDR3 runs 15 residues. Germline V CDR1 and CDR2: MNHEY, SVGAGI.